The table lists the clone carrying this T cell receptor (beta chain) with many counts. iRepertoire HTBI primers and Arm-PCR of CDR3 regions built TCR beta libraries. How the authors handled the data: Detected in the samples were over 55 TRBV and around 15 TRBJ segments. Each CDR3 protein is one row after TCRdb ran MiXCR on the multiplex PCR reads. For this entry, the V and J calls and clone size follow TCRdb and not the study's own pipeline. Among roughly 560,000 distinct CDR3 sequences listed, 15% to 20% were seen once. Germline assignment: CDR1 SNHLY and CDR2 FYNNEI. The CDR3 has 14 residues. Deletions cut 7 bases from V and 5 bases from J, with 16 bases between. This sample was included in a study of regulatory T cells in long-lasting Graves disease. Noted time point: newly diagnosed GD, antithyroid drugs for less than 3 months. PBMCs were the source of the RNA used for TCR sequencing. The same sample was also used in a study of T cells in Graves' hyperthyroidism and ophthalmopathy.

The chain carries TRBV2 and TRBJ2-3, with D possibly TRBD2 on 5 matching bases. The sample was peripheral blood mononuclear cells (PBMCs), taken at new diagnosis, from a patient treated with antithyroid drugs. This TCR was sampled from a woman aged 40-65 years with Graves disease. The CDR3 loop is CASTVVEVGDTQYF. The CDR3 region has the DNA TGTGCCAGCACTGTGGTGGAGGTGGGAGATACGCAGTATTTT.